This T cell receptor beta chain was recorded in a study of blood T cells in healthy people across ages (dated by TCRdb to 2013 to 2016). Regarding the complete study: In model experiments, roughly one uniquely barcoded TCR beta cDNA molecule per two T cells was captured by template switching. Age-related changes in TCR beta repertoire diversity were measured in the study by deep sequencing normalized with unique cDNA molecular identifiers. Donors were grouped into four age groups: young (average 16 years), middle-aged (less than 40), aged (approximately 58) and long-lived (just over 80). To avoid experimental bias, donors of different ages were spread randomly across the sequencing lanes. Using the same blood draw, the study looked at two additional independent replicas of 1 million unique cDNA reads for two donors, one aged 18 to 30 and the other aged 80 or older.

A word on this clonotype: Its cognate antigen has yet to be identified. No much larger clone is present one base from it, and per-base qualities are unavailable.

Broad study findings and their caveats: Estimates of total diversity based on one million sequenced T cells were regarded as lower bounds and as underestimates. Donor CMV infection status was unknown, potentially confounding age-related changes in expanded clonotypes. As age increased, observed TCR beta diversity per million T cells dropped in a roughly linear way, and a significant reduction was already evident by age 40. Conclusive comparison of naive and antigen-experienced compartments was prevented by the profiling of bulk unsorted PBMCs. Observed TCR beta diversity correlated strongly with the percentage of naive T cells measured by flow cytometry. Compared with the aged group, more naive CD4+ T cells, fewer expanded clones and increased TCR diversity were shown by the long-lived group, suggesting age selection.

The library came from 5' RACE. TCRdb names Illumina HiSeq 2500 as the instrument used. A second PCR of roughly 7 to 11 cycles was run with a J-beta primer mix and a sample-barcoded 5' primer. A unique molecular identifier was introduced onto each TCR beta cDNA molecule by a template-switch 5' adaptor carrying 12 random nucleotides. Each sample yielded at least 2.5 million CDR3-containing paired-end reads. First-strand cDNA was synthesized from all RNA with the Mint cDNA synthesis kit, primed by a TRBC-specific oligonucleotide. Following uracil-DNA glycosylase treatment, a first 18-cycle PCR with universal primers M1SS and BC2_uni_R was performed on all cDNA. From the authors' description of their analysis: For normalization, 1 million high-quality reads were randomly selected from each sample, with every read carrying a distinct molecular identifier. Reads sharing molecular identifiers were discarded rather than binned into consensus sequences. CDR3 identification, clonotype clustering and error correction used MiTCR with a Q25 quality threshold and the strictest error-elimination algorithm. A nonparametric unseen species model with Euler transformation was used to estimate lower-bound total TCR beta diversity. The public reads were reprocessed in TCRdb via fastp at Q25 and MiXCR, keeping in-frame beta chains. When rows share a CDR3 protein, they turn into one entry using the most common DNA and genes. TCRdb, not the authors, supplied the V and J calls. This sample comprises about a million distinct CDR3 sequences, 51% of them detected only once. Around a fifth of the sample goes to the ten largest clones.

Donors were 40 or so systemically healthy Caucasian individuals from Russia aged roughly 6 to 95 years. Each donor gave ten milliliters of peripheral blood, drawn into EDTA-treated Vacutainer tubes. Ficoll-Paque density-gradient centrifugation was used to isolate PBMCs, with at least 7 million obtained per sample. Trizol reagent was used to extract total RNA from PBMCs, with at least 6 micrograms per sample. For every donor, flow cytometry on a PBMC aliquot measured the percentage of naive CD45RAhigh/CD27high T cells. V is pared back by 6 bases and J by 13 bases, with 22 bases lying between the germline termini. CDR1 and CDR2, per the germline V gene (reference sequence), are DFQATT and SNEGSKA. Counted from cysteine to phenylalanine, this CDR3 has 13 amino acids. CDR3 DNA is the only sequence kept; it has 39 bases, read in frame from the first base.

The specimen sequenced was blood. The origin of this receptor is a woman in her sixties in good health. The chain employs TRBV20-1 and TRBJ2-4; the D gene lacks a confident call. The CDR3 in this case is CSARSITYNEQYF. Here is the DNA: TGCAGTGCCCGTTCCATAACCTACAATGAGCAGTACTTC.